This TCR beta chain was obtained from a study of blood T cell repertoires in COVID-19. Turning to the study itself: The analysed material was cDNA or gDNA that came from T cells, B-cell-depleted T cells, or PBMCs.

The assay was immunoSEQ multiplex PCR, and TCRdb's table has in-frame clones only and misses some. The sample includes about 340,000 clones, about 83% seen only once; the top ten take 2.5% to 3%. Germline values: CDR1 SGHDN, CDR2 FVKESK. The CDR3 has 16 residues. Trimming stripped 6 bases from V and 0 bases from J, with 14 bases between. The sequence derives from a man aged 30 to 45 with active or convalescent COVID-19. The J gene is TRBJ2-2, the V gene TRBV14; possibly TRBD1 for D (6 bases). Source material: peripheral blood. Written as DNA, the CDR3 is TGTGCCAGCAGTCGTATCAGGGGCGCGAACACCGGGGAGCTGTTTTTT. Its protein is CASSRIRGANTGELFF.